This TCR beta chain was captured by sequencing in a study of CD8 T cells in ankylosing spondylitis. TCRdb re-called the 5' RACE reads with MiXCR, one entry per CDR3 protein. The sample lists 150,000 or so distinct CDR3 sequences, 9.8% occurring once. This receptor was identified in a female donor with ankylosing spondylitis or in good health (not recorded which). The specimen was blood, either unsorted or a sorted T cell fraction (not recorded which).

The CDR3 loop is CASPLGTRAVSYNEQFF. CDR3 DNA: TGTGCCAGCCCCCTCGGGACAAGGGCTGTCTCCTACAATGAGCAGTTCTTC. This sequence joins TRBV6-1 and TRBJ2-1; TRBD1 might be the D (6 bases). Looked up from germline, CDR1 is MNHNS and CDR2 is SASEGT. CDR3 length: 17 residues. Trimming shortened V by 8 bases and J by 0 bases, and 20 bases separated the two germline ends.